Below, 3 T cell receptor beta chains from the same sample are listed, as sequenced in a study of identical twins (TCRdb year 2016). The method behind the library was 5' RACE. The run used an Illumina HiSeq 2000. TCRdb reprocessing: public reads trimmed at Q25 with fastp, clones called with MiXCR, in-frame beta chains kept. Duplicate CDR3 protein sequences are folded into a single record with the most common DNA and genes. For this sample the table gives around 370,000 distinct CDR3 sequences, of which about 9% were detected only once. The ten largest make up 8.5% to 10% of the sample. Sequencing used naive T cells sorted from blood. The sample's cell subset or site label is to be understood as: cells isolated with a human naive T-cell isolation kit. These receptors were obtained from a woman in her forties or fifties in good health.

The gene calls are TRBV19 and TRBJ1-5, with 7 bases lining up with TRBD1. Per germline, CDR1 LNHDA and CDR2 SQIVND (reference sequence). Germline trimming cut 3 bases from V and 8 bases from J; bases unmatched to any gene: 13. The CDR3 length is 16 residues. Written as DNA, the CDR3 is TGTGCCAGTAGTATCACGGGGGGACAGCGAGGGGAGCCCCAGCATTTT. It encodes CASSITGGQRGEPQHF.

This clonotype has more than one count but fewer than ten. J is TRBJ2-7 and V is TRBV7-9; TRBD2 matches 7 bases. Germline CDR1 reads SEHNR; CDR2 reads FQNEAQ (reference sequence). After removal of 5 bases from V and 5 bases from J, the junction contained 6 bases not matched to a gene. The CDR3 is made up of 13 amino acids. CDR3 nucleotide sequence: TGTGCCAGCAGCCTAATAAGCGGGGACGAGCAGTACTTC. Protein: CASSLISGDEQYF.

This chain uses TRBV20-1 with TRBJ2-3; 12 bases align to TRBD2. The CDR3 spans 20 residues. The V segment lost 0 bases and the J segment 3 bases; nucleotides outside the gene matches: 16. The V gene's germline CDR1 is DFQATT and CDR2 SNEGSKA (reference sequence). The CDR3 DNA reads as TGCAGTGCTAGAGATATCGGCCTAGCGGGAGGGCTAAGGAGAACAGATACGCAGTATTTT. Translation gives CSARDIGLAGGLRRTDTQYF.